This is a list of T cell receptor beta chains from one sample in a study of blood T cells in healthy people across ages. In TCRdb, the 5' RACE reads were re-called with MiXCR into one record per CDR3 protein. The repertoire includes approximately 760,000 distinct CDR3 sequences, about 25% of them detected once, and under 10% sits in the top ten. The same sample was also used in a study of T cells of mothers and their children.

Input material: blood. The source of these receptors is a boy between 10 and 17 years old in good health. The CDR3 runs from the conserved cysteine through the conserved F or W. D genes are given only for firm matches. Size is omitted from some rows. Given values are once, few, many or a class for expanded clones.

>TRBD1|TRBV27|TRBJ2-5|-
CASSNAGTAGETQYF
TGTGCCAGCAGTAATGCTGGGACAGCAGGGGAGACCCAGTACTTC
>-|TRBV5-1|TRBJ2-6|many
CASSLQGSGANVLTF
TGTGCCAGCAGCCTACAGGGTTCTGGGGCCAACGTCCTAACTTTC
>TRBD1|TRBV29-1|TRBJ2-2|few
CSAGQGAGELFF
TGCAGCGCGGGACAGGGTGCCGGGGAGCTGTTTTTT
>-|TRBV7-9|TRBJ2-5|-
CASSLVQLFQETQYF
TGTGCCAGCAGCTTAGTGCAGCTCTTCCAAGAGACCCAGTACTTC
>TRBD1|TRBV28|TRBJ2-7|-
CASSLGPDRAGHEQYF
TGTGCCAGCAGTTTAGGTCCTGACAGGGCCGGGCACGAGCAGTACTTC
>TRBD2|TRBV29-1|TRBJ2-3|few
CSAGGGSGTDTQYF
TGCAGCGCTGGGGGAGGGTCCGGCACAGATACGCAGTATTTT
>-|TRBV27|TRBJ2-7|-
CASSSLQTYEQYF
TGTGCCAGCAGTTCCCTCCAAACCTACGAGCAGTACTTC
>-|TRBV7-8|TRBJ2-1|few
CASSLESLLLRGEQFF
TGTGCCAGCAGCTTAGAGTCACTCTTATTACGGGGTGAGCAGTTCTTC
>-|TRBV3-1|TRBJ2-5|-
CASSQDWERWWETQYF
TGTGCCAGCAGCCAAGATTGGGAAAGGTGGTGGGAGACCCAGTACTTC
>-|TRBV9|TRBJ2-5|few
CASSVVGGREQYF
TGTGCCAGCAGCGTAGTCGGAGGCCGGGAGCAGTACTTC
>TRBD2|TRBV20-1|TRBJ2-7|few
CSAITGTSEHYEQYF
TGCAGTGCCATTACCGGGACTAGCGAACACTACGAGCAGTACTTC
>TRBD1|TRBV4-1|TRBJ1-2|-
CASSQVFGTGGTEKFYGYTF
TGCGCCAGCAGCCAAGTCTTTGGGACAGGGGGCACCGAAAAGTTCTATGGCTACACCTTC
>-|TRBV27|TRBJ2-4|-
CASSIRSRGNIQYF
TGTGCCAGCAGCATCAGGTCGAGGGGTAACATTCAGTACTTC
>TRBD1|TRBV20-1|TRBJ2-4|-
CSAARDSLAKNIQYF
TGCAGTGCTGCACGGGACAGCCTAGCCAAAAACATTCAGTACTTC
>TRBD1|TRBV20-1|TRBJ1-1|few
CSAREKGTVNTEAFF
TGCAGTGCTAGAGAGAAGGGGACAGTGAACACTGAAGCTTTCTTT
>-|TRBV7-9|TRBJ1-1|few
CASGITTAEAFF
TGTGCCAGCGGAATCACCACCGCTGAAGCTTTCTTT
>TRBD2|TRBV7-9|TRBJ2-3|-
CASSSGTSSGDTQYF
TGTGCCAGCAGCTCCGGGACTAGCAGCGGCGATACGCAGTATTTT
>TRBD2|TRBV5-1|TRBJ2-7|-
CASSSTGTLNSGLAGGVSYEQYF
TGCGCCAGCAGCTCGACCGGGACGTTGAACTCGGGACTAGCGGGAGGAGTCTCCTACGAGCAGTACTTC
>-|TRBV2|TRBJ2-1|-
CANYGGLAGNEQFF
TGTGCCAATTATGGGGGGTTGGCGGGCAATGAACAGTTCTTC
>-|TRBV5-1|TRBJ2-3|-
CASSLDAELTDTQYF
TGCGCCAGCAGCTTGGACGCAGAACTCACAGATACGCAGTATTTT
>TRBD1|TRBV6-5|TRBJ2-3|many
CASSYLPGQGTDTQYF
TGTGCCAGCAGTTACCTACCTGGACAGGGCACAGATACGCAGTATTTT
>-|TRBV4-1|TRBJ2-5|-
CASSRTGGGRSQEQYF
TGCGCCAGCAGCCGCACTGGGGGCGGGAGAAGTCAGGAGCAGTACTTC
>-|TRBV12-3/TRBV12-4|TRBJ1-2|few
CASSFGDRYTF
TGTGCCAGCAGTTTCGGGGACCGCTACACCTTC
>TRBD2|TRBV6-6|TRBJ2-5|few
CASSQTSGGKKETQYF
TGTGCCAGCAGTCAGACTAGCGGGGGGAAAAAAGAGACCCAGTACTTC
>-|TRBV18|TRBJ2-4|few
CASSPSGALAKNIQYF
TGTGCCAGCTCACCGTCCGGGGCCTTAGCCAAAAACATTCAGTACTTC
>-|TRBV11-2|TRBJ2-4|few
CASSSSRTGWDIQYF
TGTGCCAGCAGCTCAAGCCGGACCGGTTGGGACATTCAGTACTTC
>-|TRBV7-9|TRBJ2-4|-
CASSHPKASNIQYF
TGTGCCAGCAGCCACCCCAAGGCATCAAACATTCAGTACTTC
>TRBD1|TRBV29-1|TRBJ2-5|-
CRGTGNQETQYF
TGCAGAGGGACAGGGAACCAAGAGACCCAGTACTTC
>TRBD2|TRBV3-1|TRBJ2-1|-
CASSTSGGSYNEQFF
TGTGCCAGCTCGACTAGCGGGGGCTCCTACAATGAGCAGTTCTTC
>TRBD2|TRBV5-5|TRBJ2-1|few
CASSFLEASGRAGYNEQFF
TGTGCCAGCAGCTTCCTAGAGGCTAGCGGGAGGGCCGGGTACAATGAGCAGTTCTTC
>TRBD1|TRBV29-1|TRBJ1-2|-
CSVVTGGDGYTF
TGCAGCGTTGTTACAGGGGGCGATGGCTACACCTTC
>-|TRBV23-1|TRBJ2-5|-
CASSQRRDETQYF
TGCGCCAGCAGTCAACGGAGGGATGAGACCCAGTACTTC
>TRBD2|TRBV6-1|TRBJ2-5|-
CASSAGGGQETQYF
TGTGCCAGCAGTGCTGGCGGGGGTCAAGAGACCCAGTACTTC
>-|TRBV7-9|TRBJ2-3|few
CASSLNTGSAFTDTQYF
TGTGCCAGCAGTTTAAACACCGGAAGCGCGTTCACAGATACGCAGTATTTT
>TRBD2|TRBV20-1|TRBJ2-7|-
CSARISGRTYEQYF
TGCAGTGCTAGGATTAGCGGGAGGACCTACGAGCAGTACTTC
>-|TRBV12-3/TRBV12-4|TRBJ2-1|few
CASSFIDEQFF
TGTGCCAGCAGTTTCATCGATGAGCAGTTCTTC
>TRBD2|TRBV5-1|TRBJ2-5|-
CASSLAGAGEGETQYF
TGCGCCAGCAGCTTGGCCGGGGCGGGGGAAGGAGAGACCCAGTACTTC
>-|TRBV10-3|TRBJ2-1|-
CAISESPFTGTGNNEQFF
TGTGCCATCAGTGAGTCTCCATTTACCGGGACTGGGAACAATGAGCAGTTCTTC
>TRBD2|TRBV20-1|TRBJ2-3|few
CSALLTSGGPDTQYF
TGCAGTGCTCTACTGACTAGCGGGGGGCCAGATACGCAGTATTTT
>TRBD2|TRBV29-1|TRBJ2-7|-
CSVESNRGGYEQYF
TGCAGCGTTGAATCTAACCGGGGGGGATACGAGCAGTACTTC
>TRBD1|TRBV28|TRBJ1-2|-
CASRRQGDDGYTF
TGTGCCAGCAGGCGACAGGGAGACGATGGCTACACCTTC
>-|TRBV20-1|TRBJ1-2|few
CSARVRGNYGYTF
TGCAGTGCTAGAGTGAGAGGGAACTATGGCTACACCTTC
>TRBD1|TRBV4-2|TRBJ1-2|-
CASSQGRQGGDGYTF
TGTGCCAGCAGCCAAGGTCGACAGGGAGGAGATGGCTACACCTTC
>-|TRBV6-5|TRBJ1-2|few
CASREVRQIYGYTF
TGTGCCAGCAGAGAGGTCAGACAGATTTATGGCTACACCTTC
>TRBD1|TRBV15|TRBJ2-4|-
CATRTGQGDKNIQYF
TGTGCCACCAGGACCGGACAGGGCGACAAAAACATTCAGTACTTC
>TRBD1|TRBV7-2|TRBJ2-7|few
CASSSTGGSSYEQYF
TGTGCCAGCAGCTCCACAGGGGGGAGCTCCTACGAGCAGTACTTC
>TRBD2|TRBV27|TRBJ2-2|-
CASSPTSGGPTGELFF
TGTGCCAGCAGTCCGACTAGCGGGGGGCCAACCGGGGAGCTGTTTTTT
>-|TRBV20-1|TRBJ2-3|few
CSARASGRGTDTQYF
TGCAGTGCTAGAGCCTCAGGGCGGGGCACAGATACGCAGTATTTT
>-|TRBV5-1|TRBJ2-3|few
CASRSLATLTDTQYF
TGCGCCAGCAGATCCTTAGCAACGCTGACAGATACGCAGTATTTT
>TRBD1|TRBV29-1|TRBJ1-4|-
CSVAGGGEKLFF
TGCAGCGTAGCAGGGGGGGGAGAAAAACTGTTTTTT
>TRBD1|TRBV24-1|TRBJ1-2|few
CATSDTGVYGYTF
TGTGCCACCAGTGACACAGGGGTTTATGGCTACACCTTC
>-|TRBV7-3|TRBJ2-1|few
CASSQTRVNEQFF
TGTGCCAGCAGCCAGACTAGGGTCAATGAGCAGTTCTTC
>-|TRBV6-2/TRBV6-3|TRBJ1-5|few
CASSWSGTDNQPQHF
TGTGCCAGCAGTTGGTCCGGGACGGATAATCAGCCCCAGCATTTT
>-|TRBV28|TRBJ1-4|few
CASSLPTSELFF
TGTGCCAGCAGTTTGCCCACAAGCGAACTGTTTTTT
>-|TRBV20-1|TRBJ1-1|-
CSAAANTEAFF
TGCAGTGCAGCGGCGAACACTGAAGCTTTCTTT
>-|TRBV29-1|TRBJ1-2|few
CSVEPGPGESNYGYTF
TGCAGCGTTGAGCCGGGACCGGGAGAGAGTAACTATGGCTACACCTTC
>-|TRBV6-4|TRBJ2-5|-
CASTNGVLGFF
TGTGCCAGCACAAACGGGGTCCTCGGGTTCTTC